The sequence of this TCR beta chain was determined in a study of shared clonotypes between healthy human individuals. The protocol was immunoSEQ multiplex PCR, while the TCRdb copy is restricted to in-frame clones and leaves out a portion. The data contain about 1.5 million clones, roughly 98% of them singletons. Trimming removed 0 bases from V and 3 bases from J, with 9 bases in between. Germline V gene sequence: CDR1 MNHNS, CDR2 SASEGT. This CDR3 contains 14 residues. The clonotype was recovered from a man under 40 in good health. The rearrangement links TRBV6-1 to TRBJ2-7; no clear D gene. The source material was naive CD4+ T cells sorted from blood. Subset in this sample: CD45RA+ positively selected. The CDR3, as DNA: TGTGCCAGCAGTGAAGCGCTTCCCTACTACGAGCAGTACTTC. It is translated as CASSEALPYYEQYF.